This T cell receptor (beta chain) originates from a study of shared clonotypes between healthy human individuals. Germline CDR1 SGHNT, CDR2 YYREEE (reference sequence). The V and J ends lost 0 bases and 2 bases, in that order; junction bases with no gene match: 3. The CDR3 contains 16 residues. Comment on this clone: Its antigen is currently unknown. Other nucleotide sequences in the sample specify the same CDR3.

Whole-study results and caveats: Among donors, the sharing of clonotypes was expected to be influenced by sequencing depth.

HIV-negative, healthy adults without recent acute infections or vaccinations were the donors. Sequenced by immunoSEQ multiplex PCR; TCRdb stores in-frame clones only, minus some. This sample has 330,000 or so clones; around 67% occur once, and the top ten carry over 9%. J is TRBJ2-3 and V is TRBV5-4; 10 bases align to TRBD2. The source of this sequence is a man under 40 in good health. What was sequenced was memory CD4+ T cells sorted from blood. Subset given: CD45RA-negative fraction. The CDR3 DNA reads TGTGCCAGCAGCTTGGAACTAGCGGGAACCACAGATACGCAGTATTTT. Its translation: CASSLELAGTTDTQYF.